The 10 T cell receptor beta chains below were found in one sample sequenced in a study of blood T cell repertoires in COVID-19 (dated by TCRdb to about 2020). Library construction relied on the immunoSEQ multiplex PCR assay. TCRdb limited this immuneACCESS table to in-frame rearrangements with V and J called. A share of clones is missing; checked studies link under half to unresolved V genes, and the rest is unexplained. The sample contains 300,000 or so clones, around 88% of them found a single time. The biggest ten clones account for 5.5% to 8.5% of the sample. The sequencing input was peripheral blood. These receptors originate from a woman in her twenties or thirties who had recovered from COVID-19.

The chain carries TRBV4-2 and TRBJ2-2; 13 bases are a match to TRBD2. The CDR3 extends over 16 amino acids. Losses at the gene ends were 2 bases for V and 5 bases for J; bases not matched to a gene: 2. CDR1 and CDR2 from the germline V gene are LGHNA and YNFKEQ. The CDR3 spells CASSQTTSGGTGELFF. The CDR3 DNA follows: TGTGCCAGCAGCCAAACGACTAGCGGGGGGACCGGGGAGCTGTTTTTT.

The chain carries TRBV4-2 and TRBJ2-4; 9 nucleotides agree with TRBD1. Losses at the gene ends were 1 base for V and 3 bases for J; bases not matched to a gene: 1. The CDR3 consists of 15 residues. Germline CDR1 LGHNA, CDR2 YNFKEQ. The CDR3 DNA is TGTGCCAGCAGCCAAGGGGACAGGGACAAAAACATTCAGTACTTC. Translation: CASSQGDRDKNIQYF.

V is TRBV4-2 and J is TRBJ2-3; 13 positions match TRBD2. Unmatched junction bases numbered 7, after V lost 6 bases and J lost 7 bases. The CDR3 has 15 residues. CDR1 is LGHNA, CDR2 YNFKEQ, per germline. The CDR3 loop reads CASRKLAGGRNTQYF. The DNA of the CDR3 is TGTGCCAGCAGAAAACTAGCGGGGGGGCGTAATACGCAGTATTTT.

The genes are TRBV28 and TRBJ1-6; 8 bases align to TRBD1. The CDR3 has 15 amino acids. Per germline, CDR1 MDHEN and CDR2 SYDVKM. V lost 6 bases and J lost 8; bases outside the gene matches: 9. CDR3 in DNA: TGTGCCAGCAGGCCAGGACAGGGTATATATTCACCCCTCCACTTT. Its translation: CASRPGQGIYSPLHF.

This clone has more than one count but fewer than ten. The chain carries TRBV29-1 and TRBJ2-1; 8 bases match TRBD1. The J segment lost 7 bases and the V segment lost 0 bases, leaving 8 bases of the junction unmatched. Germline-derived CDR1 and CDR2 are SQVTM and ANQGSEA. There are 15 residues in the CDR3. The CDR3 region has the DNA TGCAGCGTTGAAGATCCCGACAGGGGTACTAATGAGCAGTTCTTC. Translated, it gives CSVEDPDRGTNEQFF.

The genes are TRBV6-2 or TRBV6-3 and TRBJ2-7, with 9 bases matching TRBD1. V trimming: 5 bases; J trimming: 4 bases; junction bases outside the gene matches: 9. The V gene's germline CDR1 is MNHEY and CDR2 SVGEGT. This CDR3 has 15 residues. Written as DNA, the CDR3 is TGTGCCAGCAGTCTCCCGGGACAGGGAAATTACGAGCAGTACTTC. Translation: CASSLPGQGNYEQYF.

CDR3 nucleotide sequence: TGTGCCAGCAGCAGAAGTGCGGGGCAAATATCCTACGAGCAGTACTTC. It yields the protein CASSRSAGQISYEQYF. The J gene is TRBJ2-7, the V gene TRBV5-4, with a tentative D call TRBD2 (6 bases). Trimming pared 4 bases from V and 1 base from J, leaving 18 bases between. The V gene's germline CDR1 is SGHNT and CDR2 YYREEE (reference sequence). The CDR3 extends over 16 amino acids.

J is TRBJ2-5 and V is TRBV11-2; 10 nucleotides line up with TRBD2. The CDR3 sequence is 15 residues long. Germline V gene lookup returns CDR1 SGHAT and CDR2 FQNNGV. J lost 5 bases, V lost 3 bases, and 6 bases had no gene match. The CDR3 region is CASSLRLAGVETQYF. The CDR3 nucleotides read TGTGCCAGCAGCTTGCGGCTAGCGGGAGTTGAGACCCAGTACTTC.

To note about this clone: At the DNA level, this CDR3 is encoded by other sequences in the same sample as well. V gene TRBV5-1 combines with J gene TRBJ1-1; weak D call: TRBD1 (5 bases). Germline V gives CDR1 SGHRS, CDR2 YFSETQ. The CDR3 is made up of 13 amino acids. Trimming took off 2 bases at V and 2 bases at J, with 7 bases between the two ends. CDR3 region: CASSFDSNTEAFF. CDR3 nucleotide sequence: TGCGCCAGCAGCTTTGACAGTAACACTGAAGCTTTCTTT.

The genes are TRBV7-3 and TRBJ1-1; 9 nucleotides match TRBD1. CDR1 is SGHTA and CDR2 is FQGTGA in the germline V gene. CDR3 size: 13 residues. V shed 2 bases, J shed 10 bases, and the junction held 5 bases outside the gene matches. CDR3 protein: CASSLAGQGGAFF. DNA for the CDR3: TGTGCCAGCAGCTTAGCGGGACAGGGAGGAGCTTTCTTT. Full variable domain (remainder filled in from reference TRBV7-3 and TRBJ1-1): GAGVSQTPSNKVTEKGKYVELRCDPISGHTALYWYRQSLGQGPEFLIYFQGTGAADDSGLPNDRFFAVRPEGSVSTLKIQRTERGDSAVYLCASSLAGQGGAFFGQGTRLTVV.